The 5 T cell receptor beta chains reported below all come from one sample, sequenced in a study of identical twins. TCRdb reprocessed the 5' RACE reads with MiXCR, giving one entry per CDR3 protein. The repertoire holds hundreds of thousands of distinct CDR3 sequences, with 20% to 25% as singletons. These data were also filed under a second study, of T cells expressing NK-cell markers.

The sample consisted of PBMCs. These receptors were obtained from a woman between 18 and 29 years old in good health.

This clonotype has ten or more counts. The chain links TRBV10-2 to TRBJ1-2, with D possibly TRBD1 on 5 matching bases. The V gene lost 5 bases and the J gene lost 4 bases, with 14 bases spanning the gap. In germline, CDR1 is WSHSY, CDR2 SAAADI. The CDR3 consists of 14 residues. This CDR3 is CASSSIRDVYGYTF. CDR3 nucleotides: TGCGCCAGCAGTTCCATACGGGACGTCTATGGCTACACCTTC.

This clonotype was counted at least ten times. CDR3 in DNA: TGCAGTGCTAGAGAAGGGGGACAGAAAGAGACCCAGTACTTC. It is translated as CSAREGGQKETQYF. The J gene is TRBJ2-5, the V gene TRBV20-1; 7 nucleotides align to TRBD1. V was pared by 0 bases and J by 3 bases, with 4 bases of the junction left unmatched. CDR3 length: 14 amino acids. In germline, CDR1 is DFQATT, CDR2 SNEGSKA (reference sequence).

The rearrangement joins TRBV30 to TRBJ1-1; unclear D gene. The germline CDR1 and CDR2 sequences are GTSNPN and SVGIG (reference sequence). Trimming took 7 bases from V and 5 from J, leaving 11 bases between them. The CDR3 has 11 residues. Written as DNA, the CDR3 is TGTGCCTTTTCAGGTGTTACTGAAGCTTTCTTT. Translating gives CAFSGVTEAFF.

V usage is TRBV6-1 and J usage is TRBJ2-5; possible D gene TRBD1, 5 bases. Germline V CDR1 and CDR2: MNHNS, SASEGT. The CDR3 totals 13 residues. The germline V and J ends were trimmed by 3 bases and 5 bases, with 10 bases remaining between them. The CDR3 reads CASSDRKGETQYF. The CDR3 region has the DNA TGTGCCAGCAGTGATCGAAAGGGGGAGACCCAGTACTTC.

This chain links TRBV20-1 with TRBJ2-5; 10 bases fit TRBD2. V lost 0 bases, J lost 1 base, and 5 bases stayed unmatched. Per the germline V gene, CDR1 is DFQATT and CDR2 is SNEGSKA (reference sequence). The CDR3 runs to 16 residues. CDR3 loop: CSARDFKRGGQETQYF. Written as DNA, the CDR3 is TGCAGTGCTAGAGATTTCAAGCGGGGGGGCCAAGAGACCCAGTACTTC.